The clone carrying this T cell receptor beta chain showed up just once. Original methodology: Nucleated cell counts were estimated from reference gene primer amplification. Generated by immunoSEQ multiplex PCR, the TCRdb table keeps only in-frame clones and is missing some. That table is the source of V, J and clone size, and D and trimming were worked out from the DNA. The sample records a few hundred thousand clones, about 88% being singletons. The data were taken from a study of blood T cell repertoires in COVID-19. Residents of around 24 US areas, aged roughly 18 to 90 years, made up the participants. Cohort allocation depended upon clinical history that participants reported. CDR1 and CDR2 from the germline V gene are WNHNN and SYGVQD (reference sequence). This CDR3 contains 15 residues. With 6 bases removed from V and 1 base from J, the gap between germline ends came to 13 bases.

V gene TRBV10-1 combines with J gene TRBJ1-3, with D maybe TRBD1 (5 bases). The material sequenced was PBMCs or T cells enriched from blood (not recorded which). The clonotype originates from a woman in her forties or fifties who had been exposed to COVID-19. The CDR3 DNA reads as TGCGCCAGCAGATTCGGGGGGGAATCTGGAAACACCATATATTTT. Protein product: CASRFGGESGNTIYF.